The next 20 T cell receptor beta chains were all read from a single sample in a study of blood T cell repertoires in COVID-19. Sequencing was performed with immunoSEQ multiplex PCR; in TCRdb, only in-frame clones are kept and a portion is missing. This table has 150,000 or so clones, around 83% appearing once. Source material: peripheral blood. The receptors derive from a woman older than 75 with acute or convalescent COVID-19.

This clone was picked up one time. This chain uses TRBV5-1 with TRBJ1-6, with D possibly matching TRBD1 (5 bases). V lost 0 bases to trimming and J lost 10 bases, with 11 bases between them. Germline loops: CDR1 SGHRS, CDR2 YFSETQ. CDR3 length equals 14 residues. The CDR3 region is CASSLEGVGSPLHF. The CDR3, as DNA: TGCGCCAGCAGCTTGGAAGGGGTCGGATCACCCCTCCACTTT.

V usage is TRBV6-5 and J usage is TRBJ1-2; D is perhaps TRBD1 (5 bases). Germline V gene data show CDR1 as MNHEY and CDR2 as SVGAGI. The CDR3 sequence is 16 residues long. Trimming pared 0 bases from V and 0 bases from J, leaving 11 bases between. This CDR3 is CASSYSLTVANYGYTF. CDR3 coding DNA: TGTGCCAGCAGTTACTCTTTGACAGTAGCTAACTATGGCTACACCTTC.

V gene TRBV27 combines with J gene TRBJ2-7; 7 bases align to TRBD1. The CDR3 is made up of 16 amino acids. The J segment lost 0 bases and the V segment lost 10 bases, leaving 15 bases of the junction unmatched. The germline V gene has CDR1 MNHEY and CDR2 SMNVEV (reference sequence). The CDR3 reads CANTGTDVYDSYEQYF. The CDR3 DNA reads TGTGCCAACACCGGGACAGACGTTTATGACTCCTACGAGCAGTACTTC.

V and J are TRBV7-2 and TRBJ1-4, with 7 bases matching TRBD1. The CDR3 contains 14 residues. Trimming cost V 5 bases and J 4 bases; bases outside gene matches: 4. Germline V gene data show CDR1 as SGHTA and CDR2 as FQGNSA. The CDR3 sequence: CASSLRQGNEKLFF. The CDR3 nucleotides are TGTGCCAGCAGCCTAAGACAGGGTAATGAAAAACTGTTTTTT.

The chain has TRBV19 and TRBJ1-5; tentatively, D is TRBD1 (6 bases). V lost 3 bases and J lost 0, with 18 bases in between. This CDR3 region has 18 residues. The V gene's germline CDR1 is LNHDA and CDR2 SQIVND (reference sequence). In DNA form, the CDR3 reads TGTGCCAGTAGTATGGGTTCCAGGGGAGGGTATAGCAATCAGCCCCAGCATTTT. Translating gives CASSMGSRGGYSNQPQHF.

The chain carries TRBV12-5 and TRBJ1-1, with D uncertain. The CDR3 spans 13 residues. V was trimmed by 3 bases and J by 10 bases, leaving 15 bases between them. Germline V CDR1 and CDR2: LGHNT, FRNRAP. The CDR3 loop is CASGFSVREGAFF. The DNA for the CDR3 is TGTGCTAGTGGTTTCTCGGTACGCGAGGGAGCTTTCTTT.

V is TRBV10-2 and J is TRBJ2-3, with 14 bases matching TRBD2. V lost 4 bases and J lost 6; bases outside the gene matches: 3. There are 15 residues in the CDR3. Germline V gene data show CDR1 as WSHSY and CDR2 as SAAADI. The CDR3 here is CASSGGLAGVDTQYF. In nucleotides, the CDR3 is TGCGCCAGCAGTGGGGGACTAGCGGGGGTGGATACGCAGTATTTT.

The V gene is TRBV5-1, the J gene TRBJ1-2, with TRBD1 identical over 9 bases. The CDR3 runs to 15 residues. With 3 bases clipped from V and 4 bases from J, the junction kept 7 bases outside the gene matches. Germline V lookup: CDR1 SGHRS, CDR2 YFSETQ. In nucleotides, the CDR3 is TGCGCCAGCAGCTCCACGACAGGGGGTACCTATGGCTACACCTTC. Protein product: CASSSTTGGTYGYTF.

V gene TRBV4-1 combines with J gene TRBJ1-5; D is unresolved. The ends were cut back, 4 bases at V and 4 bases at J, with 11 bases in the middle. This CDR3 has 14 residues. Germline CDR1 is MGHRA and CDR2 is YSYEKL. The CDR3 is CASSPRERNQPQHF. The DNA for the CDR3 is TGCGCCAGCAGCCCTCGGGAGAGAAATCAGCCCCAGCATTTT.

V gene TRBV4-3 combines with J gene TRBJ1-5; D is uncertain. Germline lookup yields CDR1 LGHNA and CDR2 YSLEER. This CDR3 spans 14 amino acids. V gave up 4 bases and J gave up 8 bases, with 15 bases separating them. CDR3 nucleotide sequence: TGCGCCAGCAGCCTAGGCCATCCGGCGGAGCCCCAGCATTTT. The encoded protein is CASSLGHPAEPQHF.

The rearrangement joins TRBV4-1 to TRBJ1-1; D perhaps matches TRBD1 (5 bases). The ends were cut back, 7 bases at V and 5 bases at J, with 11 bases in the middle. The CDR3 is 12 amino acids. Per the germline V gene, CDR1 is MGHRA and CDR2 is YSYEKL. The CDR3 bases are TGCGCCAGCAAAAAGGGGATAACTGAAGCTTTCTTT. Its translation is CASKKGITEAFF.

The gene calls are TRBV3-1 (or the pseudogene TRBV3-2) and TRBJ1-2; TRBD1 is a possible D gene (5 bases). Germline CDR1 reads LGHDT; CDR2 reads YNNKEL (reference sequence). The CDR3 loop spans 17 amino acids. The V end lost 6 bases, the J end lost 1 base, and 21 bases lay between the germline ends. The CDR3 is CASSQLSLTGLNYGYTF. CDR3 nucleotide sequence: TGTGCCAGCAGTCAGTTATCTCTTACAGGTCTTAACTATGGCTACACCTTC.

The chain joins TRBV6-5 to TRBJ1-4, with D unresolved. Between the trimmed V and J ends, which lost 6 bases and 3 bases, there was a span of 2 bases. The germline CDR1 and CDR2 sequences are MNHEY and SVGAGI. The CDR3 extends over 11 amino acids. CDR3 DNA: TGTGCCAGCAGCGCTAATGAAAAACTGTTTTTT. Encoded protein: CASSANEKLFF.

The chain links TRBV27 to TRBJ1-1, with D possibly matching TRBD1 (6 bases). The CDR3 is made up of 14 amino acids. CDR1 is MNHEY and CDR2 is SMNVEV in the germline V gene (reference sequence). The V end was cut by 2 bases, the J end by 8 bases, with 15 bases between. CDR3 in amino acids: CASSLRPRGSEAFF. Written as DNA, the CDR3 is TGTGCCAGCAGTTTACGCCCCAGGGGATCCGAAGCTTTCTTT.

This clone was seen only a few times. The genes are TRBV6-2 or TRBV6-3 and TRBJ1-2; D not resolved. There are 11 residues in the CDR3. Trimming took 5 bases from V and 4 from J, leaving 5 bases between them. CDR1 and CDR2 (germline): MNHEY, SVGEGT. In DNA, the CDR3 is TGTGCCAGCAGTAACGGCTATGGCTACACCTTC. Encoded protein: CASSNGYGYTF.

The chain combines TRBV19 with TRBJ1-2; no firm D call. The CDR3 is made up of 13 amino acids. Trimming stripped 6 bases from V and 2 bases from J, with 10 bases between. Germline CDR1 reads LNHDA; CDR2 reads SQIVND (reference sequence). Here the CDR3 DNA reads TGTGCCAGTAGATTAAGAGTAAACTATGGCTACACCTTC. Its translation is CASRLRVNYGYTF.

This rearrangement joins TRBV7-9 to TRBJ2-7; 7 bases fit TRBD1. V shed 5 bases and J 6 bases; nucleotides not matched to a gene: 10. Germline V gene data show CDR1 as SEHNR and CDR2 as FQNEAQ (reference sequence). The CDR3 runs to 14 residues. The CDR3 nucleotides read TGTGCCAGCAGCGCCCGACAGGGTTCCCTCGAGCAGTACTTC. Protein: CASSARQGSLEQYF.

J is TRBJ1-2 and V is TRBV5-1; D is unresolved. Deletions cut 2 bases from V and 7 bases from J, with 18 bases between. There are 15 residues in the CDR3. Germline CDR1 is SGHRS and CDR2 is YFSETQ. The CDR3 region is CASSFDVITMSGYTF. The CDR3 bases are TGCGCCAGCAGCTTTGACGTAATAACTATGAGTGGCTACACCTTC.

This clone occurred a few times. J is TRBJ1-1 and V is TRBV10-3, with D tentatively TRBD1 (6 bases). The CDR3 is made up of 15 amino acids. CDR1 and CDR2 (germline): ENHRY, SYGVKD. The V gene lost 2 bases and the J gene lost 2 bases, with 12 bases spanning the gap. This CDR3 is CAISERGGLNTEAFF. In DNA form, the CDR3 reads TGTGCCATCAGTGAGAGGGGGGGTTTAAACACTGAAGCTTTCTTT.

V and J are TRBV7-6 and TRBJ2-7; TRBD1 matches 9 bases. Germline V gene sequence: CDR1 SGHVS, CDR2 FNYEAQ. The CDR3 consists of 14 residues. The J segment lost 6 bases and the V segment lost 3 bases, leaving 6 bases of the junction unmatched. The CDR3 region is CASSFGQGIAEQYF. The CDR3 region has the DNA TGTGCCAGCAGCTTCGGACAGGGGATAGCCGAGCAGTACTTC. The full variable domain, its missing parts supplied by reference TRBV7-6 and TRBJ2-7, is GAGVSQSPRYKVTKRGQDVALRCDPISGHVSLYWYRQALGQGPEFLTYFNYEAQQDKSGLPNDRFSAERPEGSISTLTIQRTEQRDSAMYRCASSFGQGIAEQYFGPGTRLTVT.